A single sample gave rise to the 23 T cell receptor beta chains below, sequenced in a study of T cells in Graves' hyperthyroidism and ophthalmopathy. TCR beta CDR3 regions were amplified from RNA. TCR CDR3 underwent first-round RT-PCR with the HTBI primer set. TCRdb ran MiXCR on the multiplex PCR reads and lists one entry per CDR3 protein. The sample consists of some 400,000 distinct CDR3 sequences, approximately 13% of them appearing once. The material sequenced was blood. The receptors here all came from a woman in her fifties or sixties with Graves' hyperthyroidism.

This clonotype was found a few times. The rearrangement uses TRBV14 and TRBJ2-7; D unresolved. The CDR3 loop spans 13 amino acids. Germline CDR1 reads SGHDN; CDR2 reads FVKESK. Trimming left V 1 base short and J 9 bases short, with 13 bases between. CDR3 DNA: TGTGCCAGCAGCCAAGTTTTGACGGCAGGGCAGTACTTC. Translating it yields CASSQVLTAGQYF.

This clonotype was observed at least ten times. This chain connects TRBV30 to TRBJ2-7, with D tentatively TRBD1 or TRBD2 (5 bases each). The CDR3 has 12 residues. V was pared by 4 bases and J by 4 bases, with 11 bases between. From germline, CDR1 is GTSNPN and CDR2 SVGIG (reference sequence). For the CDR3, the DNA is TGTGCCTGGAACGGGGCAAGTTACGAGCAGTACTTC. Encoded protein: CAWNGASYEQYF.

This clonotype was observed at least ten times. CDR3 amino acids: CAIRTDYEQYF. CDR3 sequence (DNA): TGTGCCATCAGAACGGACTACGAGCAGTACTTC. The chain has TRBV10-3 and TRBJ2-7; no clear D gene. The V gene lost 6 bases and the J gene lost 3 bases, with 6 bases spanning the gap. The CDR3 totals 11 residues. CDR1 and CDR2 (germline): ENHRY, SYGVKD.

This clonotype was counted many times. This sequence joins TRBV12-3 or TRBV12-4 and TRBJ1-1; D might be TRBD1 (5 bases). Between the trimmed V and J ends, which lost 4 bases and 8 bases, there was a span of 14 bases. This CDR3 is 13 amino acids long. CDR3 nucleotide sequence: TGTGCCAGCAGTTCCCGGGGACCGATCGAAGCTTTCTTT. It yields the protein CASSSRGPIEAFF.

This clonotype occurred once. The chain couples TRBV6-1 to TRBJ1-2; 10 bases fit TRBD1. Germline V gives CDR1 MNHNS, CDR2 SASEGT. J was trimmed by 0 bases and V by 6 bases; bases with no gene match: 16. This CDR3 region has 19 residues. This CDR3 is CASRGGLRTGGPSNYGYTF. The CDR3 coding sequence is TGTGCCAGCAGGGGAGGACTTCGGACAGGGGGTCCTTCTAACTATGGCTACACCTTC.

J is TRBJ2-7 and V is TRBV28; D unresolved. The CDR3 runs 14 residues. Germline V gene sequence: CDR1 MDHEN, CDR2 SYDVKM. V lost 1 base to trimming and J lost 0 bases, with 7 bases between them. The CDR3 DNA is TGTGCCAGCAGTTTATCAGCAAGCTCCTACGAGCAGTACTTC. This translates into CASSLSASSYEQYF.

The V gene is TRBV19, the J gene TRBJ1-1; 8 bases line up with TRBD1. CDR3 length: 16 amino acids. CDR1 is LNHDA and CDR2 is SQIVND in the germline V gene (reference sequence). J was trimmed by 3 bases and V by 1 base; bases with no gene match: 7. The DNA for the CDR3 is TGTGCCAGTAGTATAGGGCAGGGGGCACGGGACACTGAAGCTTTCTTT. Translation gives CASSIGQGARDTEAFF.

This clonotype was observed many times. J is TRBJ2-5 and V is TRBV7-6; either TRBD1 or TRBD2 may fit D (5 bases each). The CDR3 extends over 15 amino acids. V was pared by 1 base and J by 2 bases, with 11 bases between. Germline CDR1 and CDR2: SGHVS and FNYEAQ. CDR3 sequence: CASSLGGNRQETQYF. The CDR3, as DNA: TGTGCCAGCAGCTTAGGGGGGAATCGGCAAGAGACCCAGTACTTC.

This clonotype was seen at least ten times. The chain couples TRBV6-1 to TRBJ2-7; 10 nucleotides align to TRBD2. The length of the CDR3 is 17 residues. The germline CDR1 and CDR2 sequences are MNHNS and SASEGT. Germline trimming cut 7 bases from V and 1 base from J; bases unmatched to any gene: 13. CDR3 in DNA: TGTGCCAGCACCCTTTACACCGGGACTAGCGCATCCTACGAGCAGTACTTC. This codes for CASTLYTGTSASYEQYF.

With respect to this clonotype: A read error is possible here, since a much larger clone lies one base away. The chain combines TRBV2 with TRBJ2-1, with 12 bases fitting TRBD2. CDR3 length: 16 residues. Per the germline V gene, CDR1 is SNHLY and CDR2 is FYNNEI. V lost 7 bases and J lost 6; bases outside the gene matches: 10. Here the CDR3 reads CASNLGRGLAGNEQFF. The CDR3 DNA is TGTGCCAGCAATTTGGGCCGGGGACTAGCGGGCAATGAGCAGTTCTTC.

CDR3: CASSVGRTSGRGLDTQYF. In DNA form, the CDR3 reads TGTGCCAGCAGTGTCGGCCGGACTAGCGGGAGAGGTCTGGATACGCAGTATTTT. The chain is built from TRBV25-1 and TRBJ2-3; TRBD2 agrees at 13 bases. The CDR3 is 18 amino acids. Germline CDR1 is MGHDK and CDR2 is SYGVNS. V lost 4 bases, J lost 6 bases, and 13 bases stayed unmatched.

Only one count was recorded for this clonotype. One junction end does not reproduce the germline sequence, and a read error may be involved. The rearrangement links TRBV4-1 to TRBJ1-1; D gene unclear. The CDR3 runs to 13 residues. CDR1 is MGHRA and CDR2 is YSYEKL in the germline V gene. The chain's CDR3 is CASSQSGYTEAFF. CDR3 DNA sequence: TGTGCCAGCAGCCAAAGTGGGTACACTGAAGCTTTCTTT.

This clonotype was observed at least ten times. The rearrangement links TRBV29-1 to TRBJ2-7, with 10 bases lining up with TRBD1. From germline, CDR1 is SQVTM and CDR2 ANQGSEA. The ends lost 4 bases at V and 5 bases at J; junction bases unmatched: 2. This CDR3 spans 12 amino acids. Here the CDR3 reads CSVGGQGDEQYF. The CDR3, as DNA: TGCAGCGTTGGTGGACAGGGGGACGAGCAGTACTTC.

This clonotype was seen repeatedly, ten times or more. The chain recombines TRBV20-1 with TRBJ1-2; D not certain. The V gene lost 3 bases and the J gene lost 7 bases, with 9 bases spanning the gap. Germline V gene sequence: CDR1 DFQATT, CDR2 SNEGSKA (reference sequence). The length of the CDR3 is 11 residues. CDR3 bases: TGCAGTGCTAGCACTGGAGTTGGCTACACCTTC. This sequence encodes CSASTGVGYTF.

This clonotype has a count of ten or more. The V gene is TRBV12-3 or TRBV12-4, the J gene TRBJ1-5; perhaps TRBD1 as D (6 bases). This CDR3 contains 15 residues. The V and J ends lost 6 bases and 2 bases respectively, with 14 bases between them. CDR3 loop: CASRQGNFGNQPQHF. The CDR3 DNA reads TGTGCCAGCAGACAGGGTAATTTTGGCAATCAGCCCCAGCATTTT.

DNA of the CDR3: TGTGCCGGACAAGGGCCCGGAGAAAATCAGCCCCAGCATTTT. Amino acid sequence: CAGQGPGENQPQHF. This chain links TRBV2 with TRBJ1-5; the D gene is possibly TRBD1 (5 bases). The CDR3 has 14 amino acids. The germline V gene has CDR1 SNHLY and CDR2 FYNNEI. Deletions cut 11 bases from V and 4 bases from J, with 18 bases between.

This clonotype came up many times. The chain couples TRBV6-1 to TRBJ2-7, with TRBD1 matching 7 bases. With 6 bases clipped from V and 1 base from J, the junction kept 3 bases outside the gene matches. This CDR3 is built from 13 residues. Germline CDR1 is MNHNS and CDR2 is SASEGT. CDR3 residues: CASRPGQSYEQYF. Written as DNA, the CDR3 is TGTGCCAGCAGACCGGGACAGTCCTACGAGCAGTACTTC.

V usage is TRBV4-1 and J usage is TRBJ1-4; perhaps TRBD1 as D (5 bases). Trimming removed 3 bases at V and 2 bases at J, with 16 bases between. Germline V gene data show CDR1 as MGHRA and CDR2 as YSYEKL. The CDR3 has 17 residues. CDR3 sequence: CASSHSQGGATNEKLFF. CDR3 DNA: TGCGCCAGCAGCCATAGTCAGGGTGGTGCGACTAATGAAAAACTGTTTTTT.

This clonotype was recorded many times. V usage is TRBV7-2 and J usage is TRBJ2-3, with TRBD2 identical over 8 bases. V was pared by 4 bases and J by 1 base, with 13 bases of the junction left unmatched. Germline V gene lookup returns CDR1 SGHTA and CDR2 FQGNSA. This CDR3 spans 18 amino acids. CDR3: CASSSRGETYTRTDTQYF. CDR3 bases: TGTGCCAGCAGCTCGCGGGGGGAAACTTATACGCGCACAGATACGCAGTATTTT.

This clonotype was seen ten or more times. The V and J genes are TRBV2 and TRBJ2-5; 14 bases fit TRBD2. Losses at the gene ends were 2 bases for V and 5 bases for J; bases not matched to a gene: 16. Germline V lookup: CDR1 SNHLY, CDR2 FYNNEI. The CDR3 runs to 20 residues. As DNA, the CDR3 is TGTGCCAGCAGTGAATTCGGACCAATCGGGACTAGCGGGAGTCTGGAGACCCAGTACTTC. It specifies CASSEFGPIGTSGSLETQYF.

The gene calls are TRBV12-3 or TRBV12-4 and TRBJ1-1, with D uncertain. The CDR3 contains 12 residues. V lost 3 bases to trimming and J lost 5 bases, with 7 bases between them. The CDR3 here is CASSFGKTEAFF. The CDR3 nucleotides are TGTGCCAGCAGTTTTGGGAAGACTGAAGCTTTCTTT.

This clonotype came up a few times. The rearrangement joins TRBV7-2 to TRBJ1-5, with D hard to call. Germline CDR1 is SGHTA and CDR2 is FQGNSA. This CDR3 contains 16 residues. Deletions cut 2 bases from V and 0 bases from J, with 11 bases between. CDR3 nucleotides: TGTGCCAGCAGCTTAACAGAGCAGTATAGCAATCAGCCCCAGCATTTT. Protein product: CASSLTEQYSNQPQHF.

The genes are TRBV7-9 and TRBJ2-7, with 11 bases identical to TRBD2. This CDR3 comprises 14 residues. The junction had 6 bases not matched to a gene; V was cut back by 5 bases and J by 6 bases. Germline values: CDR1 SEHNR, CDR2 FQNEAQ (reference sequence). CDR3 coding DNA: TGTGCCAGCAGCCAATATAGCGGGAGGGGCGAGCAGTACTTC. Encoded protein: CASSQYSGRGEQYF.